The table lists the clone carrying this T cell receptor (beta chain) with a count of one. One end of the junction fails to match germline, which may point to a read error. TCRbeta libraries were built with three rounds of nested PCR, modified from ARM-PCR. MiXCR, applied by TCRdb to the multiplex PCR reads, yields one record per CDR3 protein. Of about 98,000 distinct CDR3 sequences listed, 80% are singletons. CDR3 size: 13 residues. Germline CDR1 is SGHRS and CDR2 is YFSETQ. The template was RNA from unsorted bulk tissue. Distant lung tissue was collected more than 3 cm away from the tumor edge. The data derive from a study of tumor and adjacent non-tumor tissue in lung cancer.

The sample consisted of distant non-tumor lung tissue. The rearrangement joins TRBV5-1 to TRBJ2-3; no definite D call. This sequence was found in a man in his 60s with small cell lung cancer. The CDR3 reads CPSSLVGPDTQYF. The CDR3 DNA reads as TGCCCCAGCAGCTTGGTAGGTCCAGATACGCAGTATTTT.